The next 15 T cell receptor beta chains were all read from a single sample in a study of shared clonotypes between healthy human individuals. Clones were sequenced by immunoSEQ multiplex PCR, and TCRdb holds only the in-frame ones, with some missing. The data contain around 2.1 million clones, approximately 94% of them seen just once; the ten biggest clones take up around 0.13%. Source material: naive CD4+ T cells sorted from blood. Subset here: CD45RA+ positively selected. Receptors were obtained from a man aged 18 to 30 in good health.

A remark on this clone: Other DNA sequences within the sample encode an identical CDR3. CDR3 sequence: CASSSLYNEQFF. The CDR3 bases are TGCGCCAGCAGCTCCTTATACAATGAGCAGTTCTTC. This rearrangement joins TRBV5-1 to TRBJ2-1; D gene unclear. V gave up 3 bases and J gave up 4 bases, with 5 bases separating them. The CDR3 covers 12 residues. Germline CDR1 and CDR2: SGHRS and YFSETQ.

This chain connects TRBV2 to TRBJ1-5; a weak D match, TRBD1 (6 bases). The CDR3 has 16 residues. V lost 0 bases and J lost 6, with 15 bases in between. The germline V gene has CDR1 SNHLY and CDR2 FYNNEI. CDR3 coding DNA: TGTGCCAGCAGTGAAGCGGGGGACATGGCCTTTCAGCCCCAGCATTTT. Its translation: CASSEAGDMAFQPQHF.

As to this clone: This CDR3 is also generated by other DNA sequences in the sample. CDR3 coding DNA: TGCGCCAGCAGCTTGGTGGGATCCTACGAGCAGTACTTC. Protein product: CASSLVGSYEQYF. The V and J genes are TRBV5-1 and TRBJ2-7; no clear D. The V end was cut by 0 bases, the J end by 1 base, with 5 bases between. The CDR3 length is 13 residues. CDR1 is SGHRS and CDR2 is YFSETQ in the germline V gene.

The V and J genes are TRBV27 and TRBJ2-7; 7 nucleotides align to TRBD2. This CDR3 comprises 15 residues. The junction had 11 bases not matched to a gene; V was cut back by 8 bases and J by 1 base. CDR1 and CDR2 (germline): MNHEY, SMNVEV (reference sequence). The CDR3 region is CASFPEGGRSYEQYF. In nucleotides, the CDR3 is TGTGCCAGCTTCCCAGAGGGCGGGAGATCCTACGAGCAGTACTTC.

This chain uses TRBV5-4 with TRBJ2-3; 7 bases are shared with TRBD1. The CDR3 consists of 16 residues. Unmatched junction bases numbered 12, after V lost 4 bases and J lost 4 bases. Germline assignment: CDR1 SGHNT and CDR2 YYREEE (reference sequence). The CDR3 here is CASSGPQGLVADTQYF. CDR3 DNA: TGTGCCAGCAGCGGGCCACAGGGGCTCGTCGCAGATACGCAGTATTTT.

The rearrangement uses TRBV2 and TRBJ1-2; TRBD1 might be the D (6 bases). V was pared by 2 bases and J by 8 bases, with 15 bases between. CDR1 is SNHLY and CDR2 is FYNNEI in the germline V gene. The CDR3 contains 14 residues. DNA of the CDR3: TGTGCCAGCAGTGAAAGGGAAGGACAGAGCGGCTACACCTTC. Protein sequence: CASSEREGQSGYTF.

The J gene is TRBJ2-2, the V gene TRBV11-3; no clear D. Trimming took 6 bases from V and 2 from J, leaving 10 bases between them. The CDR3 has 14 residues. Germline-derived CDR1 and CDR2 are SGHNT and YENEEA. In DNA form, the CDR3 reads TGTGCCAGCAGGACTGCCTCTAACACCGGGGAGCTGTTTTTT. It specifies CASRTASNTGELFF.

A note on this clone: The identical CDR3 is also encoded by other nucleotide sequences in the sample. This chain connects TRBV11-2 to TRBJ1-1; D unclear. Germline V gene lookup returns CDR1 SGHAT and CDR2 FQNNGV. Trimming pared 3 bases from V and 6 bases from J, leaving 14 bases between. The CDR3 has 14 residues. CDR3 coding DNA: TGTGCCAGCAGCTTTACACCTAGGAATTCTGAAGCTTTCTTT. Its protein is CASSFTPRNSEAFF. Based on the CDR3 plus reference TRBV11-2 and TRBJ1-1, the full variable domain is EAGVAQSPRYKIIEKRQSVAFWCNPISGHATLYWYQQILGQGPKLLIQFQNNGVVDDSQLPKDRFSAERLKGVDSTLKIQPAKLEDSAVYLCASSFTPRNSEAFFGQGTRLTVV.

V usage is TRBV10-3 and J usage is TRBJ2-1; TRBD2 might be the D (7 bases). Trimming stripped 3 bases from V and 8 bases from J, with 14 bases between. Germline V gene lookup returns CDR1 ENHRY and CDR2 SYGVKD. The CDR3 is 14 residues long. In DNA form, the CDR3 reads TGTGCCATCAGTGAAAGGGGGGGCCTCGATGAGCAGTTCTTC. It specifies CAISERGGLDEQFF.

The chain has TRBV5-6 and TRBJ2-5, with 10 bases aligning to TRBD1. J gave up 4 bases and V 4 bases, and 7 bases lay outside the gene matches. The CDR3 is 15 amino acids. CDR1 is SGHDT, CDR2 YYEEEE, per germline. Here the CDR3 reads CASSGSDRGAETQYF. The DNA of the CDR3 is TGTGCCAGCAGCGGATCGGACAGGGGGGCAGAGACCCAGTACTTC.

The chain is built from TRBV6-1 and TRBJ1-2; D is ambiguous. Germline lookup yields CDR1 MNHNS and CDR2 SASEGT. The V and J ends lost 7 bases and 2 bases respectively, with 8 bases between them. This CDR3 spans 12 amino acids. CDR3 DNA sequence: TGTGCCAGCAACGCGGGCAACTATGGCTACACCTTC. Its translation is CASNAGNYGYTF.

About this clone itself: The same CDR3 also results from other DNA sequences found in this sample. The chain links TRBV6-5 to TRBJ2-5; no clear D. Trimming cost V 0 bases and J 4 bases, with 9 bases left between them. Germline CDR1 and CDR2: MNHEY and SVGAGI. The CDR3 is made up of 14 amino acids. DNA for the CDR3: TGTGCCAGCAGTTACTCGAGGTATTCAGAGACCCAGTACTTC. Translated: CASSYSRYSETQYF.

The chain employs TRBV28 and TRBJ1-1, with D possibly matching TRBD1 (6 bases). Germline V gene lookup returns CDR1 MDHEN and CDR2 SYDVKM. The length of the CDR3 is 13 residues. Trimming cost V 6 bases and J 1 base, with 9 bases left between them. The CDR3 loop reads CASSSDRNTEAFF. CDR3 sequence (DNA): TGTGCCAGCAGCTCGGACAGGAACACTGAAGCTTTCTTT.

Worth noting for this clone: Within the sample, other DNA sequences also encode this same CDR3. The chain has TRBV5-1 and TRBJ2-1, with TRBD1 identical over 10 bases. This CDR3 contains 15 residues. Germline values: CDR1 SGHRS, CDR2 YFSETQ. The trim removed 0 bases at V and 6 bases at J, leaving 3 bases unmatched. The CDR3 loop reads CASSLEGQGGNEQFF. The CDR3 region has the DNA TGCGCCAGCAGCTTGGAAGGACAGGGGGGCAATGAGCAGTTCTTC.

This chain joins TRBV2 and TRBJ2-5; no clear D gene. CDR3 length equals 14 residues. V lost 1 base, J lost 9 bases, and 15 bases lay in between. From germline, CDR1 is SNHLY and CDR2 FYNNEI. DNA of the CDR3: TGTGCCAGCAGTGAAGTCGTACTCGAAACGGCCCAGTACTTC. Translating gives CASSEVVLETAQYF.